This T cell receptor (beta chain) came from a study of cytotoxic CD8 clonotypes in ibrutinib-treated CLL. Study results and limitations: On treatment, the uncommon public clonotypes contracted or remained stable.

In regard to this clone: Its antigen is currently unknown.

This CDR3 spans 18 amino acids. Germline CDR1 reads SEHNR; CDR2 reads FQNEAQ (reference sequence). V trimming: 3 bases; J trimming: 6 bases; junction bases outside the gene matches: 14. Generated by immunoSEQ multiplex PCR, the TCRdb table keeps only in-frame clones and is missing some. The table has approximately 15,000 clones, roughly 68% seen once. V gene TRBV7-9 combines with J gene TRBJ1-6; 7 nucleotides align to TRBD1. This receptor was obtained from a human donor with chronic lymphocytic leukemia. The sample was PBMCs, taken before ibrutinib treatment. DNA of the CDR3: TGTGCCAGCAGCTTGGACAGGTGGACGGGGGGCATTAATTCACCCCTCCACTTT. It yields the protein CASSLDRWTGGINSPLHF.